These T cell receptor beta chains were read from a single sample in a study of blood T cells in healthy people across ages. TCRdb re-called the 5' RACE reads with MiXCR, one entry per CDR3 protein. The sample includes 550,000 to 650,000 distinct CDR3 sequences, 27% of them seen just once. These records were also assigned to another study, of T cells of mothers and their children.

Specimen: blood. The receptors shown here come from a boy aged 2-9 years in good health. Both conserved end residues are part of each CDR3. The D gene is left open where the match is weak. The size entry is marked missing in some rows and otherwise reads once, few, many or a size class.

- | - | TRBJ2-3 | TRBV2 | CASSGAKRSTDTQYF | TGTGCCAGCAGTGGCGCTAAGCGTAGCACAGATACGCAGTATTTT
- | TRBD1 | TRBJ2-1 | TRBV12-3/TRBV12-4 | CASSFRQGGNEQFF | TGTGCCAGCAGTTTCCGACAGGGGGGCAATGAGCAGTTCTTC
- | - | TRBJ1-4 | TRBV29-1 | CSVMQGNEKLFF | TGCAGCGTTATGCAGGGGAATGAAAAACTGTTTTTT
many | - | TRBJ2-5 | TRBV6-6 | CASSYGSGQQETQYF | TGTGCCAGCAGTTACGGGTCCGGACAGCAAGAGACCCAGTACTTC
few | - | TRBJ2-3 | TRBV21-1 | CASSKLADTDTQYF | TGTGCCAGCAGCAAACTGGCAGACACAGATACGCAGTATTTT
few | - | TRBJ2-5 | TRBV25-1 | CASSESAGRETQYF | TGTGCCAGCAGTGAATCAGCCGGGAGAGAGACCCAGTACTTC
once | - | TRBJ2-3 | TRBV6-5 | CASSYTAEGFTDTQYF | TGTGCCAGCAGCTATACTGCGGAAGGGTTCACAGATACGCAGTATTTT
few | TRBD1 | TRBJ1-5 | TRBV7-9 | CASSSGGQGRRQPQHF | TGTGCCAGCAGCTCTGGGGGACAGGGAAGAAGGCAGCCCCAGCATTTT
- | TRBD1 | TRBJ2-1 | TRBV18 | CASSPRQDRITNEQFF | TGTGCCAGCTCACCACGTCAGGACAGGATCACCAATGAGCAGTTCTTC
few | - | TRBJ2-1 | TRBV24-1 | CATRALSSYNEQFF | TGTGCCACCAGAGCATTAAGCTCCTACAATGAGCAGTTCTTC
few | TRBD2 | TRBJ2-3 | TRBV4-3 | CASSQGLSGSPNTQYF | TGCGCCAGCAGCCAAGGTCTCAGCGGGAGTCCAAATACGCAGTATTTT
- | TRBD1 | TRBJ2-2 | TRBV9 | CASSDGQGVYTGELFF | TGTGCCAGCAGCGACGGACAGGGAGTTTACACCGGGGAGCTGTTTTTT
many | - | TRBJ1-3 | TRBV9 | CASSRNSGNTIYF | TGTGCCAGCAGCAGGAACTCTGGAAACACCATATATTTT
few | TRBD1 | TRBJ2-5 | TRBV29-1 | CSVALLDRGKETQYF | TGCAGCGTCGCATTATTAGACAGGGGGAAAGAGACCCAGTACTTC
few | - | TRBJ1-2 | TRBV20-1 | CSARGAVRGKGGYGYTF | TGCAGTGCTAGAGGGGCGGTGCGGGGGAAAGGAGGCTATGGCTACACCTTC
few | TRBD1 | TRBJ1-4 | TRBV2 | CASSEDRGGGEKLFF | TGTGCCAGCAGTGAAGACAGGGGTGGAGGTGAAAAACTGTTTTTT
- | - | TRBJ2-2 | TRBV7-9 | CASSLGRVSTGELFF | TGTGCCAGCAGCTTAGGTCGGGTTAGCACCGGGGAGCTGTTTTTT
many | - | TRBJ2-7 | TRBV12-3/TRBV12-4 | CASSLRGNEQYF | TGTGCCAGCAGTTTACGGGGAAACGAGCAGTACTTC
few | - | TRBJ1-5 | TRBV12-5 | CASGDRLNSNQPQHF | TGTGCTAGTGGTGACAGGCTCAATAGCAATCAGCCCCAGCATTTT
- | - | TRBJ2-5 | TRBV19 | CASSIGGAGGQETQYF | TGTGCCAGTAGTATAGGGGGGGCCGGGGGCCAAGAGACCCAGTACTTC
few | - | TRBJ2-1 | TRBV4-3 | CASSQEIVGNEQFF | TGCGCCAGCAGCCAAGAAATCGTGGGAAATGAGCAGTTCTTC
- | - | TRBJ2-7 | TRBV12-3/TRBV12-4 | CASSLRTTPYEQYF | TGTGCCAGCAGTCTCCGGACCACCCCCTACGAGCAGTACTTC
few | TRBD2 | TRBJ2-3 | TRBV25-1 | CASSEGGSGASTDTQYF | TGTGCCAGCAGCGAAGGGGGTAGCGGGGCGAGCACAGATACGCAGTATTTT
- | - | TRBJ1-5 | TRBV4-3 | CASSQDWQDNQPQHF | TGCGCCAGCAGCCAAGATTGGCAGGATAATCAGCCCCAGCATTTT
few | - | TRBJ1-4 | TRBV15 | CATSRDAATNEKLFF | TGTGCCACCAGCAGAGATGCCGCAACTAATGAAAAACTGTTTTTT
few | - | TRBJ1-6 | TRBV4-1 | CASSQEQSPNSPLHF | TGCGCCAGCAGCCAAGAACAATCTCCGAATTCACCCCTCCACTTT
- | - | TRBJ2-3 | TRBV19 | CASNGHLFTDTQYF | TGTGCCAGTAATGGACACCTATTCACAGATACGCAGTATTTT
- | - | TRBJ1-2 | TRBV7-9 | CASSGATVFYGYTF | TGTGCCAGCAGTGGGGCGACGGTATTCTATGGCTACACCTTC
- | - | TRBJ2-5 | TRBV29-1 | CSVARRQGETQYF | TGCAGCGTTGCCCGGAGGCAGGGTGAGACCCAGTACTTC
few | - | TRBJ2-3 | TRBV7-9 | CASSPKTGNSTDTQYF | TGTGCCAGCAGCCCAAAGACTGGGAACAGCACAGATACGCAGTATTTT
- | - | TRBJ1-4 | TRBV5-8 | CASNRVQATNEKLFF | TGTGCCAGCAACCGGGTCCAGGCAACTAATGAAAAACTGTTTTTT
few | - | TRBJ2-1 | TRBV7-9 | CASSFGGAGEQFF | TGTGCCAGCAGCTTTGGGGGAGCTGGGGAACAGTTCTTC
few | - | TRBJ2-1 | TRBV20-1 | CSALGTASSYNEQFF | TGCAGTGCTTTAGGGACTGCAAGCTCCTACAATGAGCAGTTCTTC
- | TRBD1 | TRBJ1-1 | TRBV12-3/TRBV12-4 | CASSFGTGGRAFF | TGTGCCAGCAGTTTCGGGACAGGGGGTCGAGCTTTCTTT
- | - | TRBJ2-2 | TRBV25-1 | CASRPPGDTGELVF | TGTGCCAGCAGACCCCCGGGGGACACCGGGGAGCTGGTTTTT
- | - | TRBJ2-7 | TRBV2 | CASTSGGATYEQYF | TGTGCCAGCACCTCAGGGGGGGCTACCTACGAGCAGTACTTC
- | - | TRBJ2-5 | TRBV12-3/TRBV12-4 | CASSSIQVKETQYF | TGTGCCAGCAGTTCAATTCAGGTGAAAGAGACCCAGTACTTC
few | - | TRBJ2-3 | TRBV29-1 | CSVGDSTDTQYF | TGCAGCGTTGGGGACAGCACAGATACGCAGTATTTT
- | TRBD2 | TRBJ2-5 | TRBV30 | CAWSVLAGNQETQYF | TGTGCCTGGAGTGTACTAGCGGGTAACCAAGAGACCCAGTACTTC
few | - | TRBJ2-1 | TRBV4-1 | CASSQTGDYNEQFF | TGCGCCAGCAGCCAGACAGGCGACTACAATGAGCAGTTCTTC
- | - | TRBJ2-1 | TRBV18 | CASSPQVPGGKNEQFF | TGTGCCAGCTCACCACAGGTACCCGGGGGCAAAAATGAGCAGTTCTTC
many | TRBD1 | TRBJ1-2 | TRBV13 | CASSLRTGNYGYTF | TGTGCCAGCAGCCTAAGGACAGGGAACTATGGCTACACCTTC
- | TRBD2 | TRBJ2-7 | TRBV9 | CASSEGPSGGFYEQYF | TGTGCCAGCAGTGAGGGTCCTAGCGGGGGTTTCTACGAGCAGTACTTC
- | TRBD2 | TRBJ2-7 | TRBV4-3 | CASSQRGESAYEQYF | TGCGCCAGCAGCCAACGGGGGGAGTCCGCCTACGAGCAGTACTTC
- | TRBD1 | TRBJ1-1 | TRBV9 | CASSTGAGTEAFF | TGTGCCAGTTCGACAGGGGCGGGCACTGAAGCTTTCTTT
- | - | TRBJ2-3 | TRBV12-3/TRBV12-4 | CASSRLGGVTQYF | TGCGCCAGCAGTCGACTGGGGGGAGTTACGCAGTATTTT
many | TRBD1 | TRBJ2-7 | TRBV25-1 | CASSDVGTGHGHEQYF | TGTGCCAGCAGTGACGTCGGGACAGGGCATGGTCACGAGCAGTACTTC
- | - | TRBJ2-1 | TRBV20-1 | CSARDPKRAGSYNEQFF | TGCAGTGCTAGAGATCCTAAGCGGGCCGGCTCCTACAATGAGCAGTTCTTC
- | TRBD2 | TRBJ2-3 | TRBV20-1 | CSARPRTRTDTQYF | TGCAGTGCTAGACCCCGGACTAGAACAGATACGCAGTATTTT
many | - | TRBJ1-4 | TRBV5-1 | CASSLRGTNEKLFF | TGTGCCAGCAGTCTTAGGGGTACTAATGAAAAACTGTTTTTT
- | - | TRBJ2-7 | TRBV20-1 | CSARDRWKSSYEQYF | TGCAGTGCTAGAGATCGATGGAAGAGCTCCTACGAGCAGTACTTC
- | - | TRBJ1-1 | TRBV7-8 | CASSLATDTEAFF | TGTGCCAGCAGCTTAGCGACCGACACTGAAGCTTTCTTT
- | - | TRBJ2-1 | TRBV5-1 | CASSLDGVSSYNEQFF | TGCGCCAGCAGCTTGGACGGCGTTAGCTCCTACAATGAGCAGTTCTTC
- | TRBD2 | TRBJ2-7 | TRBV19 | CASSPGTRIPYEQYF | TGTGCCAGTAGCCCTGGGACTAGGATCCCCTACGAGCAGTACTTC